This T cell receptor beta chain is drawn from a study of T cells in Graves' hyperthyroidism and ophthalmopathy. TCR beta CDR3 sequences were amplified from RNA transcripts. An initial round of RT-PCR targeting the TCR CDR3 relied on the HTBI primer set. Each CDR3 protein gets one entry after TCRdb re-called the multiplex PCR reads with MiXCR. The data contain a few hundred thousand distinct CDR3 sequences, less than 25% of them singletons. As to this clonotype: Its matching antigen is unknown.

The CDR3 runs to 20 residues. In germline, CDR1 is SGDLS, CDR2 YYNGEE. Trimming stripped 0 bases from V and 1 base from J, with 25 bases between. Study-wide findings and caveats: Ophthalmopathy and stable hyperthyroidism were told apart by a 13 V-J model.

Disease duration under 2 months; hyperthyroidism patients were aged 18 to 65. Exclusion criteria comprised uncontrolled infection, other autoimmune disease, pregnancy or lactation. Every diagnosis used clinical symptoms, serum thyroxine and TRAb, thyroid ultrasound and orbital computed tomography. This TCR was recovered from a man aged 18 to 29 with Graves' hyperthyroidism. This chain uses TRBV9 with TRBJ1-1; a possible D gene is TRBD1 (5 bases). Specimen: blood. The CDR3 loop reads CASSVGPTPDKLRGNTEAFF. The CDR3 DNA is TGTGCCAGCAGCGTAGGCCCTACCCCGGACAAGCTAAGGGGGAACACTGAAGCTTTCTTT.